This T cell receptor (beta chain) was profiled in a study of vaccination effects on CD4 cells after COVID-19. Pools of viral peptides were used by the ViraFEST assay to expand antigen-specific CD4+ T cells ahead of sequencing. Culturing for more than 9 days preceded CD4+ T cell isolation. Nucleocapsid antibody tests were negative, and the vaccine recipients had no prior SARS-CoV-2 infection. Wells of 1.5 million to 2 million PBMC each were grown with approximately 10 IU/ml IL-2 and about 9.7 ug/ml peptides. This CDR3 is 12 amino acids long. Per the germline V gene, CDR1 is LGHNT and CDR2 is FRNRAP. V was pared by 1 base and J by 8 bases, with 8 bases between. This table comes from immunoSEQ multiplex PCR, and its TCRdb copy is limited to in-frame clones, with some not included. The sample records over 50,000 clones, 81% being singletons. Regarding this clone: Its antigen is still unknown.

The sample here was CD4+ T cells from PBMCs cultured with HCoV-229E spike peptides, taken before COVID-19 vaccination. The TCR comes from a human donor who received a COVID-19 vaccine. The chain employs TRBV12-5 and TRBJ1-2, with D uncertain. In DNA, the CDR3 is TGTGCTAGTGGTTTGGAAGGGCGGGGCTACACCTTC. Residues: CASGLEGRGYTF.